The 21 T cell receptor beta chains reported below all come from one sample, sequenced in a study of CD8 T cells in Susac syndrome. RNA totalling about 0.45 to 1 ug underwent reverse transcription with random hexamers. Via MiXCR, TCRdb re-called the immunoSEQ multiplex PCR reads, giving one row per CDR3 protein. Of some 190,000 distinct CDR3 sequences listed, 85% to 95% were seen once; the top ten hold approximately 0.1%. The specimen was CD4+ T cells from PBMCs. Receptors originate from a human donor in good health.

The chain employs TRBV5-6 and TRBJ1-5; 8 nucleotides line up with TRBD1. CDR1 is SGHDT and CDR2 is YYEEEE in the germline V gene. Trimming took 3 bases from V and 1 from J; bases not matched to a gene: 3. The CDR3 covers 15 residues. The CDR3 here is CASSSRDRSNQPQHF. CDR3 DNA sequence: TGTGCCAGCAGCTCCCGGGACAGGAGCAATCAGCCCCAGCATTTT.

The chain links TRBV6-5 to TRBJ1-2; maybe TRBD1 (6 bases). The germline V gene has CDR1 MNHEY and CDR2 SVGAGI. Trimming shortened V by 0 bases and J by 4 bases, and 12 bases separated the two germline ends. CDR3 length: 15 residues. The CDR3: CASSYSPGARYGYTF. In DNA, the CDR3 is TGTGCCAGCAGTTACTCACCAGGGGCGCGCTATGGCTACACCTTC.

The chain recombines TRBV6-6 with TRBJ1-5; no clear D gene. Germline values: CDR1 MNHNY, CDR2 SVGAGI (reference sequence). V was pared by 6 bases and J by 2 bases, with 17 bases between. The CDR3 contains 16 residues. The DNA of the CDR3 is TGTGCCAGCAGGGGGTTAGGGTCTCGGGGCAATCAGCCCCAGCATTTT. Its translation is CASRGLGSRGNQPQHF.

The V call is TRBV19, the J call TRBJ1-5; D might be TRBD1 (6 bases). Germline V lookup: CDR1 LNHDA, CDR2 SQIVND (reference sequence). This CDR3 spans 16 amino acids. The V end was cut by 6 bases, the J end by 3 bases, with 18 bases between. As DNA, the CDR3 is TGTGCCAGTAGGCCGCGGGGGGGCGCGGACAATCAGCCCCAGCATTTT. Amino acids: CASRPRGGADNQPQHF.

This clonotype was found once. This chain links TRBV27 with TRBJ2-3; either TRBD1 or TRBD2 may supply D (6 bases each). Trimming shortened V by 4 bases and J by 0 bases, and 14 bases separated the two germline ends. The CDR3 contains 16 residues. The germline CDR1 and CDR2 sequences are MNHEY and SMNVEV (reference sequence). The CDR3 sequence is CASSSRGPTSTDTQYF. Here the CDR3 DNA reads TGTGCCAGCAGTTCCCGGGGGCCTACTAGCACAGATACGCAGTATTTT.

CDR3 region: CSATRGAVGSGNTIYF. The CDR3 DNA follows: TGCAGTGCTACACGGGGGGCTGTCGGCTCTGGAAACACCATATATTTT. This chain joins TRBV20-1 and TRBJ1-3; weak D call: TRBD1 (6 bases). From germline, CDR1 is DFQATT and CDR2 SNEGSKA (reference sequence). This CDR3 has 16 amino acids. Trimming cost V 4 bases and J 0 bases, with 16 bases left between them.

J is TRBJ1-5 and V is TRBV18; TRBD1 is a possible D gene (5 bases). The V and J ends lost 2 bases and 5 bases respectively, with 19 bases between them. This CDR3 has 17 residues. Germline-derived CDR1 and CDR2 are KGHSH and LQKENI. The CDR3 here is CASSPALHAGGDQPQHF. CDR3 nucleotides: TGTGCCAGCTCACCAGCACTTCATGCCGGGGGGGATCAGCCCCAGCATTTT.

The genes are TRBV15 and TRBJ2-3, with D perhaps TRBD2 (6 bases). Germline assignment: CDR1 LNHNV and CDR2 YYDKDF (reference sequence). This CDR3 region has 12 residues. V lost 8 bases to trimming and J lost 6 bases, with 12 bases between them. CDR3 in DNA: TGTGCCACCCGCGGGGCCGGGGATACGCAGTATTTT. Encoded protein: CATRGAGDTQYF.

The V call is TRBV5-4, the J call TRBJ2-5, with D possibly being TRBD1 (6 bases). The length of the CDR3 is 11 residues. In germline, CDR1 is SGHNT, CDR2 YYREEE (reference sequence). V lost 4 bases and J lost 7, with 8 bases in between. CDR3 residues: CASSDRWTQYF. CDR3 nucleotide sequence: TGTGCCAGCAGCGACAGGTGGACCCAGTACTTC.

CDR3 DNA sequence: TGTGCCAGCAGCTTCCGCGGGGGGCACGTAGGTGAGCAGTTCTTC. Translating it yields CASSFRGGHVGEQFF. This chain links TRBV7-9 with TRBJ2-1; 8 positions match TRBD2. Unmatched junction bases numbered 10, after V lost 3 bases and J lost 9 bases. CDR3 length: 15 amino acids. CDR1 SEHNR and CDR2 FQNEAQ come from the germline V gene (reference sequence).

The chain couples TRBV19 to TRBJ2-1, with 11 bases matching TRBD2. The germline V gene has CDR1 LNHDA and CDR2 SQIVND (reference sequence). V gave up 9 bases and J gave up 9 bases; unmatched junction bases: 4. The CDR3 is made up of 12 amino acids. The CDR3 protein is CASGTSGGEQFF. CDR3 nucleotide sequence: TGTGCCAGCGGTACTAGCGGGGGTGAGCAGTTCTTC.

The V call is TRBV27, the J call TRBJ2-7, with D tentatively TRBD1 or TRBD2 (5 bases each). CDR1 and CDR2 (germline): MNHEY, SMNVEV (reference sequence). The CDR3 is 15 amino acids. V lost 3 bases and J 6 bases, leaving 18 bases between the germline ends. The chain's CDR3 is CASSLGPGPLAEQYF. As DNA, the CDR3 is TGTGCCAGCAGTTTGGGGCCGGGACCCCTCGCCGAGCAGTACTTC.

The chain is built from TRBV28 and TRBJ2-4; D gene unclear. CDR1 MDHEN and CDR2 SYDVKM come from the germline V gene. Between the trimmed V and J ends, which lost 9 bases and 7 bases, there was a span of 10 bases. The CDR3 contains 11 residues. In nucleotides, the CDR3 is TGTGCCAGTGAGCTAGGTAACATTCAGTACTTC. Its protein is CASELGNIQYF.

CDR3 protein: CASSIANQPQHF. The CDR3 coding sequence is TGTGCCAGTAGTATAGCGAATCAGCCCCAGCATTTT. This chain uses TRBV19 with TRBJ1-5; D not resolved. The germline gives CDR1 LNHDA, CDR2 SQIVND (reference sequence). Trimming removed 1 base from V and 4 bases from J, with 2 bases in between. The CDR3 has 12 residues.

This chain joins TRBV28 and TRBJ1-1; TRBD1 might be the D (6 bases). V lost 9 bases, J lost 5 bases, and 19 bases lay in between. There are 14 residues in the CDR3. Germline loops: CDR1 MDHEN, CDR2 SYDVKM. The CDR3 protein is CASSLGQGWTEAFF. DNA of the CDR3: TGTGCCAGTTCCCTGGGGCAGGGGTGGACTGAAGCTTTCTTT.

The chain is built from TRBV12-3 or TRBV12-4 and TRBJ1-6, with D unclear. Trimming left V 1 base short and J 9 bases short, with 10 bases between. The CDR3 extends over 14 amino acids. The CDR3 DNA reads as TGTGCCAGCAGTTTAGGTCCACGAGGTTCACCCCTCCACTTT. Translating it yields CASSLGPRGSPLHF.

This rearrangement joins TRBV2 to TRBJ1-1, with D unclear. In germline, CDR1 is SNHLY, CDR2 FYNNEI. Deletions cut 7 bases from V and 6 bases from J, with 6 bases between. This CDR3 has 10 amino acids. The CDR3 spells CASKEAEAFF. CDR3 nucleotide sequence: TGTGCCAGCAAAGAAGCTGAAGCTTTCTTT.

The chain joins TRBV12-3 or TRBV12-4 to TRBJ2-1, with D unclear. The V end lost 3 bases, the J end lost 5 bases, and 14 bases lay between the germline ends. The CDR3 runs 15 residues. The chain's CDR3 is CASSLVKGYDNEQFF. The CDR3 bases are TGTGCCAGCAGTTTGGTTAAGGGTTATGACAATGAGCAGTTCTTC.

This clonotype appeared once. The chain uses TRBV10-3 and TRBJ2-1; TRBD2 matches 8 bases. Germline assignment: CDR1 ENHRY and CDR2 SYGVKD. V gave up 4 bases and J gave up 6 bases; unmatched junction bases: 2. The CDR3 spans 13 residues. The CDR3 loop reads CAISGGGRNEQFF. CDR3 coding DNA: TGTGCCATCAGTGGCGGGGGGCGCAATGAGCAGTTCTTC.

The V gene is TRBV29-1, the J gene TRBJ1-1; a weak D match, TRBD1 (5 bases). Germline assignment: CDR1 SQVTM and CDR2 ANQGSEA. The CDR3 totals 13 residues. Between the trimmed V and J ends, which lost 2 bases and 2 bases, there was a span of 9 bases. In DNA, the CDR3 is TGCAGCGTTGAAACAGGAGATAACACTGAAGCTTTCTTT. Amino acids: CSVETGDNTEAFF.

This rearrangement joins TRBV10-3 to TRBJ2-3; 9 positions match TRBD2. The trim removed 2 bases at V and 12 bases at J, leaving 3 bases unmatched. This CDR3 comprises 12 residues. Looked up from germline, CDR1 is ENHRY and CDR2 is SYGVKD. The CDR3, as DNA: TGTGCCATCAGTGAGGGGACTAGCTATCAGTATTTT. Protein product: CAISEGTSYQYF.